This TCR beta chain was documented in a study of CD8 T cells in ankylosing spondylitis (dated by TCRdb to 2016 to 2017). Regarding the research as a whole: T cell receptor beta repertoires were profiled in healthy donors and ankylosing spondylitis patients so that disease-linked TCR variants could be found. In total, the full study cohort was made up of some 100 healthy donors and 25 or so ankylosing spondylitis patients. Peripheral blood was sampled, and synovial fluid was also collected from ankylosing spondylitis patients. The paper as a whole reports these results and caveats: Blood from ankylosing spondylitis patients appeared to be characterized by a TCR beta motif composed of about eight highly homologous amino acid variants. The disease-linked clones showed a CD8+ phenotype and occurred at relatively low frequencies in peripheral blood. The disease-linked clones were reported as significantly enriched in matched synovial fluid samples from ankylosing spondylitis patients. Some motif variants were previously reported in synovial fluid and blood of reactive arthritis patients, suggesting common disease-initiation mechanisms.

As for this clonotype: No antigen is known for it. Per-base qualities were not stored, and no clone one base away is much larger.

For CDR1 and CDR2, the germline V gene lists MNHEY and SVGEGT. The CDR3 covers 14 residues, taking in both the cysteine and the phenylalanine. The kept DNA is CDR3 alone, 42 bases in frame from the first base. Germline trimming amounts to 0 bases on V and 15 bases on J, with 11 as the count of junction bases outside the gene matches. Sequencer: Illumina HiSeq 2500. Quantitative 5'-RACE with molecular barcodes was used to prepare TCR beta libraries. In the source study's methods: A new computational method based on a probabilistic model of VDJ rearrangement was used to identify disease-linked TCR variants. TCRdb redid the processing of the public reads, applying fastp at Q25 and MiXCR, and retained in-frame beta chains. Each entry is one CDR3 protein sequence, shown with its most common DNA and genes. V and J calls and clone size were set by TCRdb, not the authors. This sample holds under 550,000 distinct CDR3 sequences; around 26% were observed only once. Together, the top ten hold 0.89% of the sample.

The sample was blood, either unsorted or a sorted T cell fraction (not recorded which). The rearranged segments are TRBV6-2 or TRBV6-3 and TRBJ2-1, with 7 bases matching TRBD2. The TCR sequence derives from a male donor with ankylosing spondylitis. The CDR3 reads CASSYSSLRESRFF. The DNA sequence is TGTGCCAGCAGTTACTCGAGCCTGCGGGAGTCACGGTTCTTC.